The 7 T cell receptor beta chains listed next were all sequenced from one sample in a study of blood T cell repertoires in COVID-19. The method was immunoSEQ multiplex PCR; TCRdb's version includes in-frame clones alone and lacks a portion of them. The sample lists roughly 300,000 clones; over 70% were seen once. Sequences were obtained from peripheral blood. All receptors come from a woman aged 40 to 50 who had recovered from COVID-19.

This chain connects TRBV5-4 to TRBJ2-5; 8 bases match TRBD2. This CDR3 region has 15 residues. V trimming: 2 bases; J trimming: 4 bases; junction bases outside the gene matches: 7. Germline V lookup: CDR1 SGHNT, CDR2 YYREEE (reference sequence). The chain's CDR3 is CASSFLGGGRETQYF. In DNA, the CDR3 is TGTGCCAGCAGCTTCCTCGGGGGGGGGAGAGAGACCCAGTACTTC.

The chain is built from TRBV27 and TRBJ1-1; the match to TRBD1 covers 10 bases. The CDR3 contains 14 residues. The V and J ends lost 5 bases and 4 bases, in that order; junction bases with no gene match: 4. Germline values: CDR1 MNHEY, CDR2 SMNVEV (reference sequence). The CDR3 is CASSAGQGGTEAFF. As DNA, the CDR3 is TGTGCCAGCAGTGCCGGACAGGGGGGCACTGAAGCTTTCTTT.

V is TRBV15 and J is TRBJ2-1, with 9 positions matching TRBD2. The germline V gene has CDR1 LNHNV and CDR2 YYDKDF (reference sequence). The CDR3 spans 15 residues. V lost 2 bases to trimming and J lost 5 bases; unmatched junction nucleotides: 4. The CDR3 sequence is CATSRSRTSDNEQFF. In DNA form, the CDR3 reads TGTGCCACCAGCAGATCTAGGACTAGCGACAATGAGCAGTTCTTC. The full variable domain, rest sourced from reference TRBV15 and TRBJ2-1, is DAMVIQNPRYQVTQFGKPVTLSCSQTLNHNVMYWYQQKSSQAPKLLFHYYDKDFNNEADTPDNFQSRRPNTSFCFLDIRSPGLGDTAMYLCATSRSRTSDNEQFFGPGTRLTVL.

This chain connects TRBV19 to TRBJ2-5, with TRBD2 matching 11 bases. Trimming took 3 bases from V and 2 from J; bases not matched to a gene: 5. This CDR3 is 16 amino acids long. The germline V gene encodes CDR1 LNHDA and CDR2 SQIVND (reference sequence). DNA of the CDR3: TGTGCCAGTAGTATCTTCCTAGCGGGGGGACAAGAGACCCAGTACTTC. Protein product: CASSIFLAGGQETQYF.

The J gene is TRBJ1-6, the V gene TRBV24-1; D gene unclear. Germline V gene lookup returns CDR1 KGHDR and CDR2 SFDVKD. Between the trimmed V and J ends, which lost 7 bases and 11 bases, there was a span of 11 bases. The CDR3 is 12 amino acids. The CDR3 is CATRGSWAPLHF. The CDR3 nucleotides are TGTGCCACCAGGGGCAGTTGGGCACCCCTCCACTTT.

The chain recombines TRBV12-3 or TRBV12-4 with TRBJ2-1; TRBD1 matches at 7 bases. Trimming at V came to 7 bases and at J to 8 bases, leaving 8 bases not matched to a gene. This CDR3 region has 13 residues. CDR3 sequence reads: CASIPDRDDEQFF. CDR3 DNA sequence: TGTGCCAGCATCCCCGACAGGGATGATGAGCAGTTCTTC.

The V and J genes are TRBV29-1 and TRBJ2-1; D uncertain. V lost 6 bases and J 2 bases, leaving 11 bases between the germline ends. Germline V gene lookup returns CDR1 SQVTM and CDR2 ANQGSEA. This CDR3 is 13 amino acids long. CDR3 sequence (DNA): TGCAGCGTCAATACGGTTACCTACAATGAGCAGTTCTTC. Protein sequence: CSVNTVTYNEQFF.